This TCR beta chain was sequenced for a study of chemoradiotherapy in HPV16-positive cancers. Study results and caveats: During treatment, candidate HPV-specific clones and E7-related motifs expanded in tumor.

This CDR3 comprises 14 residues. V was pared by 2 bases and J by 4 bases, with 8 bases between. Per germline, CDR1 MNHNY and CDR2 SVGAGI (reference sequence). As for this clone: Its antigen is unidentified. The sample contains more than one DNA sequence encoding this CDR3.

Assay: immunoSEQ multiplex PCR; the TCRdb copy retains only in-frame clones and omits some. The sample comprises tens of thousands of clones, 80% to 90% of which are singletons, and more than 3% rests with the top ten. The TCR originated in a human donor with HPV-associated anogenital cancer. Sequencing was performed on blood, taken from a patient who underwent chemoradiotherapy. The rearrangement uses TRBV6-6 and TRBJ1-4, with D maybe TRBD1 (5 bases). The CDR3 reads CASSYGQGNEKLFF. CDR3 coding DNA: TGTGCCAGCAGTTACGGTCAGGGTAATGAAAAACTGTTTTTT.